This T cell receptor (beta chain) was recovered during a study of T cells in Graves' hyperthyroidism and ophthalmopathy. Amplification targeted TCR beta CDR3 regions from RNA transcripts. First-round RT-PCR of the TCR CDR3 relied on the HTBI primer set. MiXCR, applied by TCRdb to the multiplex PCR reads, yields one record per CDR3 protein. Here the sample spans around 600,000 distinct CDR3 sequences, around 16% being singletons. The CDR3 spans 14 residues. Trimming took off 1 base at V and 7 bases at J, with 11 bases between the two ends. CDR1 MGHRA and CDR2 YSYEKL come from the germline V gene. The receptor comes from a woman in her forties with Graves' ophthalmopathy. The V call is TRBV4-1, the J call TRBJ1-5, with D hard to call. Sequencing input: blood. The CDR3 loop reads CASSQALVGQPQHF. CDR3 coding DNA: TGCGCCAGCAGCCAAGCGTTGGTTGGGCAGCCCCAGCATTTT.